This T cell receptor beta chain was observed in a study of T cells after posttransplantation cyclophosphamide. Study results and caveats: Later post-transplant blood repertoires were often dominated by donor CD8+ memory clones. Tissue-infiltrating T cells from skin or gut overlapped little with blood T cells. TRB clonality was highly associated with recipient CMV seropositivity and reactivation.

Assay used: immunoSEQ multiplex PCR; TCRdb lists only in-frame clones, some missing. The record shows 8,500 to 13,000 clones for this sample, with no singletons present. V lost 4 bases, J lost 0 bases, and 13 bases lay in between. Germline V gives CDR1 SGHVS, CDR2 FQNEAQ. The CDR3 runs to 17 residues. This clone appeared many times. Antigen specificity is unknown. A marrow graft followed busulfan-fludarabine conditioning, with cyclophosphamide on days +3 and +4. This clonotype originated in a female patient in her thirties or forties who received an allogeneic stem cell transplant from a related donor, was CMV-positive, and had no GVHD. Some of these T cells may belong to the graft donor. The input for sequencing was PBMCs, taken after allogeneic stem cell transplant with posttransplant cyclophosphamide. This chain uses TRBV7-8 with TRBJ2-6; tentatively, D is TRBD1 (6 bases). Written as DNA, the CDR3 is TGTGCCAGCAGCTACAGGGCCCTCTTCTCTGGGGCCAACGTCCTGACTTTC. Translated: CASSYRALFSGANVLTF.